This T cell receptor beta chain was sequenced during a study of T cells in Graves' hyperthyroidism and ophthalmopathy. Points from the study as a whole: Blood also contained most expanded thyroid clonotypes above 0.001.

Trimming took off 6 bases at V and 0 bases at J, with 9 bases between the two ends. CDR1 and CDR2 from the germline V gene are ENHRY and SYGVKD. This CDR3 region has 13 residues. For this clonotype: The target antigen is unknown.

The investigators amplified TCR beta CDR3 regions from RNA transcripts. HTBI primers were employed in a first-round RT-PCR of the TCR CDR3. One entry per CDR3 protein, called by TCRdb with MiXCR from the multiplex PCR reads. This sample has more than 300,000 distinct CDR3 sequences, with roughly 20% found just once. Inclusion characteristics of ophthalmopathy patients comprised a Clinical Activity Score of at least 3, a NOSPECS grade of at least 4, and duration under 3 months. Input material: blood. This TCR was sampled from a man between 18 and 35 years old with Graves' ophthalmopathy. This chain joins TRBV10-3 and TRBJ2-7, with no clear D. The CDR3 loop is CAISDWASYEQYF. Here the CDR3 DNA reads TGTGCCATCAGCGACTGGGCCTCCTACGAGCAGTACTTC.